This T cell receptor (beta chain) stems from a study of shared clonotypes between healthy human individuals. The germline CDR1 and CDR2 sequences are MDHEN and SYDVKM. The CDR3 runs to 11 residues. The study, taken as a whole, reports: Clonotype sharing among donors was thought likely to change with sequencing depth.

Genomic DNA for unsorted samples, which was extracted with the QIAamp DNA Blood Mini kit, came from around 93 million PBMCs. Sequencing was at deep level. Sequenced by immunoSEQ multiplex PCR; TCRdb stores in-frame clones only, minus some. The table shows approximately 470,000 clones, with approximately 81% occurring only once. About this clone: Its cognate antigen is unknown. The junction departs from the called germline gene at one end, perhaps through a read error.

Specimen: PBMCs. This clonotype was obtained from a woman aged 40 to 50 in good health. Some clones in this sample may be carry-over from other donors' samples. The chain couples TRBV28 to TRBJ2-7, with D possibly being TRBD2 (5 bases). DNA for the CDR3: TGTGCCAGCAGTGCCAGCACGTCGCGGGACTTC. Residues: CASSASTSRDF.